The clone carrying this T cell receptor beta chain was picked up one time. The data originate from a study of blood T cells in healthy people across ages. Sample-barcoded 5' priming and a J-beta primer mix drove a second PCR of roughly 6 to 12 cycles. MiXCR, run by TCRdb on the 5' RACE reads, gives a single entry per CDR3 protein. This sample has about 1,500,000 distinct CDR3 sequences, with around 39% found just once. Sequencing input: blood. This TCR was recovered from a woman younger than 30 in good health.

The CDR3 protein is CASSLLVTGDYYNSPLHF. CDR3 nucleotides: TGTGCCAGCAGCCTACTCGTTACAGGGGATTACTATAATTCACCCCTCCACTTT. The chain employs TRBV6-5 and TRBJ1-6; TRBD1 matches 7 bases. J lost 3 bases, V lost 6 bases, and 14 bases had no gene match. CDR1 MNHEY and CDR2 SVGAGI come from the germline V gene. The CDR3 runs 18 residues.